This entry features one T cell receptor beta chain sequence. The data derive from a study of T cells in Graves' hyperthyroidism and ophthalmopathy. The source material, RNA transcripts, was used to amplify TCR beta CDR3 regions. HTBI primers drove first-round RT-PCR of the TCR CDR3. Each CDR3 protein is one row after TCRdb ran MiXCR on the multiplex PCR reads. Among under 800,000 distinct CDR3 sequences listed, 14% were seen once. Patients were excluded because of uncontrolled infection, other autoimmune disease, pregnancy or lactation. V trimming: 4 bases; J trimming: 7 bases; junction bases outside the gene matches: 14. CDR1 is LGHDT, CDR2 YNNKEL, per germline (reference sequence). The CDR3 is made up of 16 amino acids.

The source of this sequence is a woman between 18 and 29 years old with Graves' hyperthyroidism. J is TRBJ2-7 and V is TRBV3-1; 9 bases map to TRBD2. The specimen was blood. CDR3 residues: CASSLLSGSAGGEQYF. The CDR3 DNA reads as TGTGCCAGCAGCCTACTTAGCGGGAGCGCCGGGGGAGAGCAGTACTTC.